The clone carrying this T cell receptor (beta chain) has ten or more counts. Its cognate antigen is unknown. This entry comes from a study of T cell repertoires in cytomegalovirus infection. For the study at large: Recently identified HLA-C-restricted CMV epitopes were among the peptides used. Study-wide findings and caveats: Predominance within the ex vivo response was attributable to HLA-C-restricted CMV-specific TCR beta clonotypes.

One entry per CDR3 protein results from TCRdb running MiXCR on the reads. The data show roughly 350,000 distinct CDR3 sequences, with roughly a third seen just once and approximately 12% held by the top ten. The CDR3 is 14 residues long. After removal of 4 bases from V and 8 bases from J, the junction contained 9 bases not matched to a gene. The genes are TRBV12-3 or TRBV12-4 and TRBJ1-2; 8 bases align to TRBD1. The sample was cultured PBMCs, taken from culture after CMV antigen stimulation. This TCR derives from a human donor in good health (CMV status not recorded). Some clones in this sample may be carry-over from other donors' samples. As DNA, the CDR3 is TGTGCCAGCAGTTCCGGACAGGGCGGATCCGGCTACACCTTC. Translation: CASSSGQGGSGYTF.